Following are 30 T cell receptor beta chains from one sample sequenced in a study of OX40 agonist ivuxolimab in advanced cancers. TCRdb's table, derived via immunoSEQ multiplex PCR, lists solely in-frame clones and lacks some. The sample gives some 70,000 clones, around 80% of which show up once; more than 2% is in the top ten. The input for sequencing was CD4+ or CD8+ T cells sorted from blood, taken in a trial of the OX40 agonist ivuxolimab. These receptors were taken from an adult with an advanced solid tumor such as melanoma, head and neck, liver or kidney cancer.

The chain couples TRBV21-1 to TRBJ2-6; the DNA was not compared with TRBD1, the D call given in the table. TRBV21-1 is designated a pseudogene. The CDR3 runs 18 residues. CDR3 nucleotide sequence: TGTGCCAGCAGCAAAGGGACAGGGAGACGGTCTGGGGCCAACGTCCTGACTTTC. This codes for CASSKGTGRRSGANVLTF.

J is TRBJ1-2 and V is TRBV7-2; D unclear. The CDR3 length is 12 residues. The V and J ends lost 1 base and 8 bases respectively, with 8 bases between them. CDR1 SGHTA and CDR2 FQGNSA come from the germline V gene. CDR3 DNA: TGTGCCAGCAGCTTAGTGCTCTTCGGCTACACCTTC. It yields the protein CASSLVLFGYTF.

Remarks on this clone: One junction end does not reproduce the germline sequence, and a read error may be involved. The chain joins TRBV11-2 to TRBJ2-7; no clear D gene. The CDR3 covers 12 residues. Germline V gene data show CDR1 as SGHAT and CDR2 as FQNNGV. CDR3 residues: CASSLDYFERHF. The CDR3 nucleotides are TGTGCCAGCAGCTTAGATTATTTCGAGAGGCACTTC.

This clone was recorded only once. This CDR3 reads CASSAALGELSYTF. For the CDR3, the DNA is TGTGCCAGCAGCGCGGCATTGGGGGAACTCAGCTACACCTTC. This chain uses TRBV9 with TRBJ1-2; TRBD1 might be the D (5 bases). Germline CDR1 reads SGDLS; CDR2 reads YYNGEE. V was shortened by 3 bases and J by 9 bases, with 18 bases between the two germline ends. The CDR3 has 14 amino acids.

The chain couples TRBV5-1 to TRBJ2-3, with TRBD2 identical over 11 bases. From germline, CDR1 is SGHRS and CDR2 YFSETQ. The CDR3 runs to 14 residues. The V and J ends lost 4 bases and 5 bases, in that order; junction bases with no gene match: 3. The CDR3 here is CASSLGLAGDTQYF. Here the CDR3 DNA reads TGCGCCAGCAGCCTCGGACTAGCGGGAGATACGCAGTATTTT.

The rearrangement links TRBV7-9 to TRBJ2-2, with TRBD2 matching 7 bases. Trimming cost V 5 bases and J 2 bases; bases outside gene matches: 8. From germline, CDR1 is SEHNR and CDR2 FQNEAQ (reference sequence). This CDR3 spans 16 amino acids. This CDR3 is CASSDRPGLNTGELFF. In DNA, the CDR3 is TGTGCCAGCAGCGACCGACCGGGACTAAACACCGGGGAGCTGTTTTTT.

V is TRBV6-6 and J is TRBJ2-7; the D is unclear. V shed 0 bases and J shed 4 bases, with 7 bases lying between them. The V gene's germline CDR1 is MNHNY and CDR2 SVGAGI (reference sequence). CDR3 length: 13 amino acids. This CDR3 is CASSYSTGYEQYF. The CDR3 DNA follows: TGTGCCAGCAGTTACTCGACGGGTTACGAGCAGTACTTC.

The chain recombines TRBV30 with TRBJ2-5; TRBD1 aligns across 7 bases. The CDR3 consists of 13 residues. V lost 2 bases and J lost 2; bases outside the gene matches: 2. CDR1 and CDR2 from the germline V gene are GTSNPN and SVGIG (reference sequence). The CDR3 bases are TGTGCCTGGAGTAGGGGGCGACAAGAGACCCAGTACTTC. Translating gives CAWSRGRQETQYF.

The V and J genes are TRBV6-5 and TRBJ1-4; 9 bases are shared with TRBD1. Losses at the gene ends were 4 bases for V and 8 bases for J; bases not matched to a gene: 8. The CDR3 runs 15 residues. Germline V gives CDR1 MNHEY, CDR2 SVGAGI. Here the CDR3 reads CASSSTGTGKEKLFF. In nucleotides, the CDR3 is TGTGCCAGCAGTTCAACCGGGACAGGGAAAGAAAAACTGTTTTTT.

V gene TRBV4-2 combines with J gene TRBJ1-1; no firm D call. V was cut by 4 bases and J by 4 bases, with 16 bases left in between. CDR1 is LGHNA and CDR2 is YNFKEQ in the germline V gene. The CDR3 extends over 15 amino acids. The CDR3 loop reads CASSLGGVDATEAFF. The DNA for the CDR3 is TGTGCCAGCAGCCTTGGTGGGGTCGATGCCACTGAAGCTTTCTTT.

The chain joins TRBV18 to TRBJ2-7; 7 bases are a match to TRBD1. The V gene end was trimmed by 6 bases and the J gene end by 1 base; junction bases not matched to a gene: 12. Germline CDR1 is KGHSH and CDR2 is LQKENI. The CDR3 has 16 amino acids. CDR3 sequence reads: CASSPPGRDRSYEQYF. The CDR3 DNA reads TGTGCCAGCTCCCCTCCTGGACGGGACAGATCCTACGAGCAGTACTTC.

This clone was seen at least ten times. Other DNA sequences in this specimen translate into the identical CDR3. This chain uses TRBV25-1 with TRBJ1-3; no reliable D call. With 2 bases removed from V and 7 bases from J, the gap between germline ends came to 12 bases. Germline V gene lookup returns CDR1 MGHDK and CDR2 SYGVNS. The CDR3 sequence is 14 residues long. The DNA for the CDR3 is TGTGCCAGCAGTGAACGTGCCCCCGGGAACACCATATATTTT. The encoded protein is CASSERAPGNTIYF.

The table lists this clone with a count of one. This chain links TRBV25-1 with TRBJ2-7; 9 bases map to TRBD2. The germline V gene encodes CDR1 MGHDK and CDR2 SYGVNS. The CDR3 totals 16 residues. V gave up 6 bases and J gave up 7 bases; unmatched junction bases: 16. The CDR3 is CASRGGSGGSTREQYF. As DNA, the CDR3 is TGTGCCAGCAGGGGGGGTAGCGGGGGATCAACTCGTGAGCAGTACTTC.

This chain uses TRBV6-5 with TRBJ2-7, with 8 bases fitting TRBD1. V shed 6 bases and J 0 bases; nucleotides not matched to a gene: 4. The CDR3 contains 14 residues. Germline V CDR1 and CDR2: MNHEY, SVGAGI. The CDR3 is CASRGQVSSYEQYF. CDR3 nucleotides: TGTGCCAGCAGGGGACAGGTTAGCTCCTACGAGCAGTACTTC.

V usage is TRBV5-1 and J usage is TRBJ2-7, with no clear D. Trimming removed 2 bases from V and 3 bases from J, with 9 bases in between. CDR1 SGHRS and CDR2 YFSETQ come from the germline V gene. The CDR3 runs to 13 residues. In DNA form, the CDR3 reads TGCGCCAGCAGCTTTGCGGAGAACTACGAGCAGTACTTC. Its protein is CASSFAENYEQYF.

The gene calls are TRBV30 and TRBJ2-3, with 11 bases that match TRBD2. J lost 2 bases, V lost 6 bases, and 22 bases had no gene match. Germline lookup yields CDR1 GTSNPN and CDR2 SVGIG (reference sequence). The CDR3 contains 20 residues. CDR3 region: CACPKRGTSGRNLHTDTQYF. DNA for the CDR3: TGTGCCTGCCCGAAGCGAGGGACTAGCGGCAGGAATCTGCACACAGATACGCAGTATTTT.

The rearrangement uses TRBV5-1 and TRBJ2-6; TRBD1 aligns across 7 bases. This CDR3 comprises 15 residues. From germline, CDR1 is SGHRS and CDR2 YFSETQ. J gave up 2 bases and V 3 bases, and 2 bases lay outside the gene matches. CDR3 residues: CASSWTGTGANVLTF. CDR3 sequence (DNA): TGCGCCAGCAGCTGGACAGGAACTGGGGCCAACGTCCTGACTTTC.

The chain employs TRBV5-4 and TRBJ1-5; the match to TRBD1 covers 8 bases. Germline loops: CDR1 SGHNT, CDR2 YYREEE (reference sequence). CDR3 length equals 17 residues. J was trimmed by 0 bases and V by 4 bases; bases with no gene match: 9. DNA of the CDR3: TGTGCCAGCAGCGTCTCCGGGACAGGTTATAGCAATCAGCCCCAGCATTTT. Protein product: CASSVSGTGYSNQPQHF.

This clone was detected a few times. This chain connects TRBV6-5 to TRBJ1-2; 7 positions match TRBD1. The germline CDR1 and CDR2 sequences are MNHEY and SVGAGI. V shed 10 bases, J shed 8 bases, and the junction held 13 bases outside the gene matches. This CDR3 contains 13 residues. The CDR3 coding sequence is TGTGCCACCGCTCGTAAAGGGGGCAGGGGCTACACCTTC. As protein: CATARKGGRGYTF.

V is TRBV19 and J is TRBJ2-1, with D possibly being TRBD2 (5 bases). The V and J ends lost 4 bases and 0 bases respectively, with 10 bases between them. The germline V gene has CDR1 LNHDA and CDR2 SQIVND (reference sequence). The CDR3 spans 15 residues. The DNA for the CDR3 is TGTGCCAGTAGTAAGGCTGGGAGCTCCTACAATGAGCAGTTCTTC. It codes for CASSKAGSSYNEQFF.

The V and J genes are TRBV7-2 and TRBJ2-7; possible D gene TRBD2, 7 bases. Germline CDR1 SGHTA, CDR2 FQGNSA. The V and J ends lost 3 bases and 9 bases respectively, with 21 bases between them. CDR3 length: 15 amino acids. This CDR3 reads CASSLGGAFLARQYF. The CDR3 DNA is TGTGCCAGCAGCTTGGGGGGGGCCTTCTTAGCGAGGCAGTACTTC.

The chain uses TRBV19 and TRBJ1-5, with no clear D. Trimming cost V 3 bases and J 0 bases, with 9 bases left between them. The germline gives CDR1 LNHDA, CDR2 SQIVND (reference sequence). There are 15 residues in the CDR3. The CDR3 protein is CASSISINSNQPQHF. The CDR3 DNA sequence: TGTGCCAGTAGTATCTCAATTAATAGCAATCAGCCCCAGCATTTT.

The table lists this clone with a few counts. The rearrangement uses TRBV5-4 and TRBJ2-3; 9 bases are a match to TRBD1. The V and J ends lost 4 bases and 0 bases, in that order; junction bases with no gene match: 12. The CDR3 has 18 residues. Per the germline V gene, CDR1 is SGHNT and CDR2 is YYREEE (reference sequence). CDR3 sequence reads: CASSPGTGKISSTDTQYF. The CDR3 DNA is TGTGCCAGCAGCCCCGGGACAGGGAAAATTTCTAGCACAGATACGCAGTATTTT.

This chain joins TRBV4-2 and TRBJ1-4; D is perhaps TRBD1 (6 bases). The length of the CDR3 is 15 residues. The ends were cut back, 0 bases at V and 6 bases at J, with 11 bases in the middle. Per germline, CDR1 LGHNA and CDR2 YNFKEQ. The CDR3: CASSQEEGHDEKLFF. CDR3 in DNA: TGTGCCAGCAGCCAAGAGGAGGGACACGATGAAAAACTGTTTTTT.

V usage is TRBV11-2 and J usage is TRBJ2-1; the match to TRBD2 covers 8 bases. The CDR3 sequence is 14 residues long. Germline trimming cut 3 bases from V and 8 bases from J; bases unmatched to any gene: 6. From germline, CDR1 is SGHAT and CDR2 FQNNGV. The CDR3 sequence: CASSLGRGVYEQFF. CDR3 coding DNA: TGTGCCAGCAGCTTGGGGCGGGGGGTCTATGAGCAGTTCTTC.

This clone has just one count. V is TRBV7-6 and J is TRBJ2-2; 8 bases fit TRBD2. Germline lookup yields CDR1 SGHVS and CDR2 FNYEAQ. This CDR3 has 15 residues. The ends lost 0 bases at V and 7 bases at J; junction bases unmatched: 4. For the CDR3, the DNA is TGTGCCAGCAGCTTAGCTCTAGCGGGTTACGGGGAGCTGTTTTTT. As protein: CASSLALAGYGELFF.

V usage is TRBV10-3 and J usage is TRBJ2-7; 7 nucleotides match TRBD1. Germline loops: CDR1 ENHRY, CDR2 SYGVKD. The trim removed 3 bases at V and 2 bases at J, leaving 7 bases unmatched. The CDR3 contains 15 residues. The CDR3 region has the DNA TGTGCCATCAGTGACGTCCGACAGGGACCCTACGAGCAGTACTTC. This gives the protein CAISDVRQGPYEQYF.

This chain links TRBV6-1 with TRBJ2-6; TRBD2 is a possible D gene (7 bases). From germline, CDR1 is MNHNS and CDR2 SASEGT. This CDR3 has 15 residues. V was pared by 8 bases and J by 4 bases, with 15 bases between. The CDR3 region is CASGPWGGGANVLTF. The CDR3 coding sequence is TGTGCCAGCGGTCCTTGGGGGGGCGGGGCCAACGTCCTGACTTTC.

V is TRBV19 and J is TRBJ2-4, with D hard to call. The length of the CDR3 is 14 residues. Trimming took off 4 bases at V and 0 bases at J, with 7 bases between the two ends. The germline CDR1 and CDR2 sequences are LNHDA and SQIVND (reference sequence). In nucleotides, the CDR3 is TGTGCCAGTAGTAAGTCACTAGCCAAAAACATTCAGTACTTC. It translates to CASSKSLAKNIQYF.

The rearrangement joins TRBV6-4 to TRBJ2-3, with TRBD2 matching over 11 bases. CDR1 is MRHNA, CDR2 SNTAGT, per germline. The CDR3 spans 17 residues. J was trimmed by 4 bases and V by 7 bases; bases with no gene match: 13. The CDR3 DNA reads TGTGCCAGCACTAAACTAGTACTAGCGGGGGCATCAGATACGCAGTATTTT. This codes for CASTKLVLAGASDTQYF.